Presented here are 20 T cell receptor beta chains from one specimen sequenced in a study of CD4+ T cells in melanoma. The method was immunoSEQ multiplex PCR; TCRdb's version includes in-frame clones alone and lacks a portion of them. The data show roughly 120,000 clones, around 93% seen once. The sample was peripheral blood. The receptors originated from a human donor with melanoma.

A few counts support this clone. The V and J genes are TRBV4-2 and TRBJ1-2; D gene uncertain. V was pared by 1 base and J by 8 bases, with 11 bases between. Germline V gives CDR1 LGHNA, CDR2 YNFKEQ. This CDR3 region has 13 residues. CDR3 sequence: CASSQGSKDGYTF. The CDR3, as DNA: TGTGCCAGCAGCCAAGGTTCGAAGGACGGCTACACCTTC.

V gene TRBV5-4 combines with J gene TRBJ1-5; D gene uncertain. The length of the CDR3 is 14 residues. The germline V gene encodes CDR1 SGHNT and CDR2 YYREEE (reference sequence). Trimming removed 1 base from V and 0 bases from J, with 5 bases in between. CDR3: CASSLRYSNQPQHF. CDR3 sequence (DNA): TGTGCCAGCAGCTTGCGATATAGCAATCAGCCCCAGCATTTT.

The chain links TRBV7-9 to TRBJ1-5; tentative D call: TRBD1 (5 bases). Germline V gene data show CDR1 as SEHNR and CDR2 as FQNEAQ (reference sequence). Deletions cut 5 bases from V and 2 bases from J, with 13 bases between. This CDR3 is 15 amino acids long. The CDR3 DNA sequence: TGTGCCAGCAGCCCTCCAGGGCTGGGCAATCAGCCCCAGCATTTT. Amino acid sequence: CASSPPGLGNQPQHF.

The V and J genes are TRBV7-2 and TRBJ2-7; 14 bases are a match to TRBD2. This CDR3 has 16 residues. J gave up 6 bases and V 5 bases, and 9 bases lay outside the gene matches. Germline V gene data show CDR1 as SGHTA and CDR2 as FQGNSA. CDR3 DNA: TGTGCCAGCAGCCTTAGAAGACTAGCGGGAGGGTCCGAGCAGTACTTC. Translation gives CASSLRRLAGGSEQYF.

This clone appeared a single time. The chain carries TRBV9 and TRBJ1-4, with D possibly TRBD1 on 6 matching bases. Trimming stripped 3 bases from V and 8 bases from J, with 14 bases between. CDR1 is SGDLS, CDR2 YYNGEE, per germline. The CDR3 length is 14 residues. Here the CDR3 reads CASSDRQEGEKLFF. The CDR3 DNA sequence: TGTGCCAGCAGCGACCGACAGGAGGGCGAAAAACTGTTTTTT.

The gene calls are TRBV10-3 and TRBJ1-5; D not resolved. CDR3 length: 14 residues. V was clipped by 10 bases and J by 3 bases, with 16 bases between them. Germline values: CDR1 ENHRY, CDR2 SYGVKD. CDR3 sequence (DNA): TGTGCCACCCTGTGGGAGGCCGCCAATCAGCCCCAGCATTTT. Residues: CATLWEAANQPQHF.

This clone was seen once. V usage is TRBV18 and J usage is TRBJ1-2; D is unresolved. V gave up 3 bases and J gave up 0 bases, with 20 bases separating them. Looked up from germline, CDR1 is KGHSH and CDR2 is LQKENI. The CDR3 has 18 amino acids. The CDR3 loop is CASSPPGPHSGSNYGYTF. The CDR3 bases are TGTGCCAGCTCACCCCCCGGCCCCCATTCGGGATCTAACTATGGCTACACCTTC. Complete variable domain (other parts from reference TRBV18 and TRBJ1-2): NAGVMQNPRHLVRRRGQEARLRCSPMKGHSHVYWYRQLPEEGLKFMVYLQKENIIDESGMPKERFSAEFPKEGPSILRIQQVVRGDSAAYFCASSPPGPHSGSNYGYTFGSGTRLTVV.

The J gene is TRBJ2-3, the V gene TRBV7-2; 14 bases agree with TRBD2. This CDR3 has 17 residues. The germline CDR1 and CDR2 sequences are SGHTA and FQGNSA. V trimming: 4 bases; J trimming: 3 bases; junction bases outside the gene matches: 6. The CDR3 is CASSWTSGRLYTDTQYF. In DNA, the CDR3 is TGTGCCAGCAGCTGGACTAGCGGGAGGTTGTATACAGATACGCAGTATTTT.

The V and J genes are TRBV29-1 and TRBJ2-7; 9 positions match TRBD2. V lost 4 bases to trimming and J lost 10 bases; unmatched junction nucleotides: 8. Germline V CDR1 and CDR2: SQVTM, ANQGSEA. The CDR3 runs 12 residues. This CDR3 is CSVGLAGEDQYF. In DNA form, the CDR3 reads TGCAGCGTTGGCTTAGCGGGAGAAGATCAGTACTTC.

V usage is TRBV29-1 and J usage is TRBJ2-7; 9 positions match TRBD1. This CDR3 spans 16 amino acids. With 1 base clipped from V and 1 base from J, the junction kept 8 bases outside the gene matches. Germline-derived CDR1 and CDR2 are SQVTM and ANQGSEA. CDR3: CSVEGGGTGSSYEQYF. The CDR3 coding sequence is TGCAGCGTTGAAGGAGGTGGGACAGGGTCTTCCTACGAGCAGTACTTC.

The chain joins TRBV9 to TRBJ2-1; D not resolved. Germline V gene sequence: CDR1 SGDLS, CDR2 YYNGEE. Between the trimmed V and J ends, which lost 2 bases and 3 bases, there was a span of 12 bases. The CDR3 has 15 amino acids. The DNA of the CDR3 is TGTGCCAGCAGCGTTTCCTCCACCCGCTACAATGAGCAGTTCTTC. Amino acids: CASSVSSTRYNEQFF.

This CDR3 reads CASSSGSSATGELFF. For the CDR3, the DNA is TGTGCCAGCAGCTCCGGGTCCTCTGCCACGGGGGAGCTGTTTTTT. V gene TRBV7-3 combines with J gene TRBJ2-2, with unresolved D. Trimming shortened V by 4 bases and J by 8 bases, and 17 bases separated the two germline ends. There are 15 residues in the CDR3. The germline V gene encodes CDR1 SGHTA and CDR2 FQGTGA.

This chain joins TRBV27 and TRBJ1-2; a possible D gene is TRBD1 (6 bases). Germline CDR1 reads MNHEY; CDR2 reads SMNVEV (reference sequence). CDR3 length: 15 residues. V lost 7 bases to trimming and J lost 3 bases, with 18 bases between them. CDR3 protein: CASNPTGGTDYGYTF. Written as DNA, the CDR3 is TGTGCCAGCAACCCGACGGGGGGCACGGACTATGGCTACACCTTC.

The genes are TRBV29-1 and TRBJ2-1; 11 bases fit TRBD2. V was clipped by 2 bases and J by 6 bases; unmatched bases: 3. Germline V lookup: CDR1 SQVTM, CDR2 ANQGSEA. This CDR3 spans 14 amino acids. CDR3 residues: CSVESSGRANEQFF. The CDR3 DNA follows: TGCAGCGTTGAAAGTAGCGGGAGGGCCAATGAGCAGTTCTTC.

The V and J genes are TRBV7-8 and TRBJ2-1; 13 bases line up with TRBD2. The CDR3 consists of 17 residues. V gave up 2 bases and J gave up 3 bases; unmatched junction bases: 4. Germline V gene lookup returns CDR1 SGHVS and CDR2 FQNEAQ. In DNA, the CDR3 is TGTGCCAGCAGCTTACAACTAGCGGGGGGGCTCTACAATGAGCAGTTCTTC. This encodes CASSLQLAGGLYNEQFF.

This chain joins TRBV7-9 and TRBJ2-7, with D possibly being TRBD1 or TRBD2 (6 bases each). From germline, CDR1 is SEHNR and CDR2 FQNEAQ (reference sequence). The CDR3 runs to 15 residues. Trimming stripped 4 bases from V and 4 bases from J, with 17 bases between. The CDR3 nucleotides are TGTGCCAGCAGCTCCTCTTCAGGGGCGGGGTACGAGCAGTACTTC. Translating gives CASSSSSGAGYEQYF.

The rearrangement uses TRBV27 and TRBJ1-4; 7 nucleotides line up with TRBD1. Germline V CDR1 and CDR2: MNHEY, SMNVEV (reference sequence). V dropped 6 bases and J dropped 0; count of bases not matched to a gene: 16. The CDR3 contains 19 residues. The CDR3 DNA is TGTGCCAGCAGCAATGCTCTTTGGACAGGTGAAACAACTAATGAAAAACTGTTTTTT. Amino acids: CASSNALWTGETTNEKLFF.

The chain recombines TRBV10-1 with TRBJ2-7, with 9 positions matching TRBD2. V lost 5 bases and J lost 2; bases outside the gene matches: 10. CDR1 is WNHNN and CDR2 is SYGVQD in the germline V gene (reference sequence). The CDR3 has 16 residues. In DNA, the CDR3 is TGCGCCAGCAGTCCCCTTACGCGGGAGGGAGCCTACGAGCAGTACTTC. It codes for CASSPLTREGAYEQYF.

This clone was counted only a few times. The gene calls are TRBV4-1 and TRBJ1-5, with 7 nucleotides matching TRBD1. Germline V gene data show CDR1 as MGHRA and CDR2 as YSYEKL. J was trimmed by 4 bases and V by 1 base; bases with no gene match: 1. The CDR3 length is 14 residues. The CDR3 coding sequence is TGCGCCAGCAGCCAAGGACAGGGAAATCAGCCCCAGCATTTT. Amino acid sequence: CASSQGQGNQPQHF.

This sequence joins TRBV6-6 and TRBJ2-5; TRBD2 matches 8 bases. The germline V gene has CDR1 MNHNY and CDR2 SVGAGI (reference sequence). The CDR3 runs 16 residues. V was pared by 6 bases and J by 5 bases, with 14 bases of the junction left unmatched. Here the CDR3 DNA reads TGTGCCAGCAGCGATACGAAAGCGGGAGAAGGGGAGACCCAGTACTTC. Translating it yields CASSDTKAGEGETQYF.